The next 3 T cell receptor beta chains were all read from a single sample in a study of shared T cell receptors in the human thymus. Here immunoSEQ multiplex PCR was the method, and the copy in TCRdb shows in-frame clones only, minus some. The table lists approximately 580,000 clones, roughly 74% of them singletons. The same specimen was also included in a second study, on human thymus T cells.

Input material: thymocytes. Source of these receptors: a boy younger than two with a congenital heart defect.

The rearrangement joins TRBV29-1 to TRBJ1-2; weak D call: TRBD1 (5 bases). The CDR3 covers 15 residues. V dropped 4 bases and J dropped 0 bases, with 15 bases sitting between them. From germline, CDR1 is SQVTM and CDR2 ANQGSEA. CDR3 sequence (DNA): TGCAGCGTTGGGGAAGGGGCCCTCGCTAACTATGGCTACACCTTC. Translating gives CSVGEGALANYGYTF.

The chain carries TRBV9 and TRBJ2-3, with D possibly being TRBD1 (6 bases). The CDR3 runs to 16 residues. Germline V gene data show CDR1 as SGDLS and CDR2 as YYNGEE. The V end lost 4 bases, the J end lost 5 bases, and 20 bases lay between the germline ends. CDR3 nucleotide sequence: TGTGCCAGCAGCCCCCTTGTAGGGGGTCCGGGAGATACGCAGTATTTT. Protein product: CASSPLVGGPGDTQYF. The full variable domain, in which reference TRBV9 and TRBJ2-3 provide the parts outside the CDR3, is DSGVTQTPKHLITATGQRVTLRCSPRSGDLSVYWYQQSLDQGLQFLIQYYNGEERAKGNILERFSAQQFPDLHSELNLSSLELGDSALYFCASSPLVGGPGDTQYFGPGTRLTVL.

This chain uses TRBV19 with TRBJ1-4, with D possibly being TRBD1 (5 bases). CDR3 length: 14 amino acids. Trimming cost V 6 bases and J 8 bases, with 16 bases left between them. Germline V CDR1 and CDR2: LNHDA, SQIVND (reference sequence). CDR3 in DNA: TGTGCCAGTAGATGGGACGGGAGGGAGGAAAAACTGTTTTTT. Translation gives CASRWDGREEKLFF.